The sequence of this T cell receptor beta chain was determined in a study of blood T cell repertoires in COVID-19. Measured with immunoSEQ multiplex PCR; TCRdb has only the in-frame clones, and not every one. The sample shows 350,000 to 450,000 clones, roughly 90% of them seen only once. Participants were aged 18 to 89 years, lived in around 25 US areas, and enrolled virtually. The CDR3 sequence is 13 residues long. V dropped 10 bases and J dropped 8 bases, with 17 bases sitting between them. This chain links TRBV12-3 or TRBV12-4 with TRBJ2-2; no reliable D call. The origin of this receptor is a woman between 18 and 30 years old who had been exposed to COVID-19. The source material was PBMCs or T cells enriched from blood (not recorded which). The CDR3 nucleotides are TGTGCCACCCACAGTTTTACAATTGGGGAGCTGTTTTTT. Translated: CATHSFTIGELFF.